Listed below are T cell receptor beta chains from one sample, sequenced in a study of post-analysis software for immune sequencing data. TCRdb fed the PCR reads into MiXCR, producing one record per CDR3 protein. The sample yields 550,000 to 700,000 distinct CDR3 sequences, roughly 45% seen once. Specimen: blood. All receptors derive from a girl aged 10-17 years with multiple sclerosis. The CDR3 runs from the conserved cysteine through the conserved F or W. A D gene is named only where the DNA matches it firmly. Clone size is given for some rows only: seen once, a few or many times, or a class if the clone is expanded.

DNA: TGTGCCAGCAGTAGAGGAGGGACACTGGAGACCCAGTACTTC
CDR3: CASSRGGTLETQYF
D: NA
J: TRBJ2-5
size: NA
V: TRBV25-1

DNA: TGTGCCACCAGCAGAGACAGGGCCGTCACTGAAGCTTTCTTT
CDR3: CATSRDRAVTEAFF
D: NA
J: TRBJ1-1
size: NA
V: TRBV15

DNA: TGTGCCAGCAGTTTAGTCAGCCGGGATCAGCCCCAGCATTTT
CDR3: CASSLVSRDQPQHF
D: NA
J: TRBJ1-5
size: NA
V: TRBV12-3/TRBV12-4

DNA: TGTGCCAGCAGCTTAGCTATCGGCCGAGATACGCAGTATTTT
CDR3: CASSLAIGRDTQYF
D: NA
J: TRBJ2-3
size: NA
V: TRBV7-9

DNA: TGTGCCAGCAGCCAAGAAAGGGCAGGGTGGGATACTGAAGCTTTCTTT
CDR3: CASSQERAGWDTEAFF
D: NA
J: TRBJ1-1
size: NA
V: TRBV3-1

DNA: TGTGCCAGCAGCTCTGCGGGGGCCTCCTACAATGAGCAGTTCTTC
CDR3: CASSSAGASYNEQFF
D: NA
J: TRBJ2-1
size: NA
V: TRBV6-5

DNA: TGCGCCAGCAGAAACCTACCGGTAGATGCTAACTATGGCTACACCTTC
CDR3: CASRNLPVDANYGYTF
D: NA
J: TRBJ1-2
size: once
V: TRBV4-1

DNA: TGTGCCAGCAGCTCCAGAGTCAACTATGGCTACACCTTC
CDR3: CASSSRVNYGYTF
D: NA
J: TRBJ1-2
size: NA
V: TRBV7-6

DNA: TGTGCCATCAGCCCCAAGGATGAGCAGTTCTTC
CDR3: CAISPKDEQFF
D: NA
J: TRBJ2-1
size: few
V: TRBV10-3

DNA: TGTGCCATCAGTGATAGGGGAAATGAGCAGTTCTTC
CDR3: CAISDRGNEQFF
D: NA
J: TRBJ2-1
size: NA
V: TRBV10-3

DNA: TGCAGTGCTCTCCCCATTCGAACTGGTTCCTACGAGCAGTACTTC
CDR3: CSALPIRTGSYEQYF
D: NA
J: TRBJ2-7
size: NA
V: TRBV20-1

DNA: TGCGCCAGCAGCTTGGGTCTAGGGGGCAGCTCCTACAATGAGCAGTTCTTC
CDR3: CASSLGLGGSSYNEQFF
D: TRBD1
J: TRBJ2-1
size: few
V: TRBV5-1

DNA: TGCGCCAGCAGCCTCCGGGACACTGACTACGAGCAGTACTTC
CDR3: CASSLRDTDYEQYF
D: NA
J: TRBJ2-7
size: NA
V: TRBV4-1

DNA: TGTGCCAGCAGTCCCTTGTCTGTGGGGTACGAGCAGTACTTC
CDR3: CASSPLSVGYEQYF
D: NA
J: TRBJ2-7
size: few
V: TRBV28

DNA: TGTGCCAGCAGCGTAGGGCCGGGCAGGAAGAACACTGAAGCTTTCTTT
CDR3: CASSVGPGRKNTEAFF
D: NA
J: TRBJ1-1
size: NA
V: TRBV9

DNA: TGTGCCAGCATTATTCTAGCGGGGGGGCGGGAGACCCAGTACTTC
CDR3: CASIILAGGRETQYF
D: TRBD2
J: TRBJ2-5
size: NA
V: TRBV2

DNA: TGCGCCAGCAGCTTCAAGGACGGATCCTACGAGCAGTACTTC
CDR3: CASSFKDGSYEQYF
D: NA
J: TRBJ2-7
size: NA
V: TRBV5-1

DNA: TGCGCCAGCAGCTTGGAGGGGGGGCCCACTAGCACAGATACGCAGTATTTT
CDR3: CASSLEGGPTSTDTQYF
D: NA
J: TRBJ2-3
size: NA
V: TRBV5-1

DNA: TGTGCCAGCAGCCCATGGACAGGGGGCTATGGCTACACCTTC
CDR3: CASSPWTGGYGYTF
D: TRBD1
J: TRBJ1-2
size: NA
V: TRBV7-2

DNA: TGCGCCAGCAGCTTGTCCGAGTACAATGAGCAGTTCTTC
CDR3: CASSLSEYNEQFF
D: NA
J: TRBJ2-1
size: few
V: TRBV5-1

DNA: TGTGCCAGCAGTGGAACCACTAGCGGGAGGGCCCACGAGCAGTTCTTC
CDR3: CASSGTTSGRAHEQFF
D: TRBD2
J: TRBJ2-1
size: NA
V: TRBV6-6

DNA: TGCGCCAGCAGCCCTAGCGGAAACTCCTACAATGAGCAGTTCTTC
CDR3: CASSPSGNSYNEQFF
D: TRBD2
J: TRBJ2-1
size: NA
V: TRBV5-1

DNA: TGTGCCAGCAGCCCATTCGGAGGGTTCGACCAGTACTTC
CDR3: CASSPFGGFDQYF
D: NA
J: TRBJ2-5
size: NA
V: TRBV7-6

DNA: TGTGCCAGCACCCTTGGCGGCAAGCAGTACTTC
CDR3: CASTLGGKQYF
D: NA
J: TRBJ2-5
size: NA
V: TRBV12-3/TRBV12-4

DNA: TGTGCCACGACCGGGACAGGTTTCTATGGCTACACCTTC
CDR3: CATTGTGFYGYTF
D: TRBD1
J: TRBJ1-2
size: NA
V: TRBV2

DNA: TGTGCCAGCAGCTTAGGCGGGGGGGCCGGGGATGAGCAGTTCTTC
CDR3: CASSLGGGAGDEQFF
D: TRBD2
J: TRBJ2-1
size: NA
V: TRBV7-7

DNA: TGTGCCAGCAGCATCACAGGGTTCACAGATACGCAGTATTTT
CDR3: CASSITGFTDTQYF
D: NA
J: TRBJ2-3
size: NA
V: TRBV11-2